Listed here are 24 T cell receptor beta chains from one sample, sequenced in a study of blood T cell repertoires in COVID-19. This table comes from immunoSEQ multiplex PCR, and its TCRdb copy is limited to in-frame clones, with some not included. Of around 500,000 clones detected, approximately 90% appear once; the ten largest clones hold approximately 2%. Material: PBMCs or T cells enriched from blood (not recorded which). Receptors were obtained from a woman aged 40 to 50 who had recovered from COVID-19.

The chain has TRBV5-5 and TRBJ1-4; TRBD1 agrees at 9 bases. V gave up 4 bases and J gave up 4 bases; unmatched junction bases: 5. The CDR3 totals 15 residues. CDR1 is SGHKS, CDR2 YYEKEE, per germline (reference sequence). The CDR3 loop reads CASSKGQGINEKLFF. The CDR3 nucleotides read TGTGCCAGCAGCAAGGGACAGGGAATTAATGAAAAACTGTTTTTT. Combining the CDR3 with reference TRBV5-5 and TRBJ1-4 gives the whole variable domain DAGVTQSPTHLIKTRGQQVTLRCSPISGHKSVSWYQQVLGQGPQFIFQYYEKEERGRGNFPDRFSARQFPNYSSELNVNALLLGDSALYLCASSKGQGINEKLFFGSGTQLSVL.

The chain links TRBV7-2 to TRBJ2-5, with TRBD2 identical over 14 bases. In germline, CDR1 is SGHTA, CDR2 FQGNSA. The CDR3 totals 18 residues. Germline trimming cut 1 base from V and 4 bases from J; bases unmatched to any gene: 8. The CDR3 here is CASSLVGTSGRGGETQYF. The DNA for the CDR3 is TGTGCCAGCAGCTTAGTAGGGACTAGCGGGAGAGGAGGAGAGACCCAGTACTTC.

Details on this clone: The junction and the germline gene differ at one end; a read error may be behind it. V and J are TRBV4-3 and TRBJ2-1; maybe TRBD1 (5 bases). Germline CDR1 reads LGHNA; CDR2 reads YSLEER. The CDR3 totals 14 residues. Here the CDR3 reads CASSPSDRPSMPVF. The CDR3 DNA follows: TGCGCCAGCAGCCCATCAGACAGACCCAGCATGCCGGTCTTC.

The CDR3 sequence is CASSPWTRGPTGELFF. The CDR3 DNA reads as TGTGCCAGCAGCCCTTGGACCAGGGGGCCCACCGGGGAGCTGTTTTTT. The chain recombines TRBV7-8 with TRBJ2-2; TRBD1 matches 8 bases. With V trimmed by 5 bases and J by 4 bases, 9 bases remained unmatched. Germline V gene data show CDR1 as SGHVS and CDR2 as FQNEAQ. The CDR3 consists of 16 residues.

The CDR3 sequence: CASSLAQGGAERPQHF. DNA for the CDR3: TGTGCCAGCAGCTTAGCACAAGGGGGCGCAGAACGGCCCCAGCATTTT. The rearrangement joins TRBV7-8 to TRBJ1-5, with 7 bases matching TRBD1. Germline V lookup: CDR1 SGHVS, CDR2 FQNEAQ. This CDR3 contains 16 residues. Trimming at V came to 0 bases and at J to 9 bases, leaving 11 bases not matched to a gene.

The V call is TRBV5-1, the J call TRBJ2-7; 7 bases line up with TRBD2. Trimming cost V 0 bases and J 1 base; bases outside gene matches: 16. The CDR3 sequence is 19 residues long. Germline CDR1 SGHRS, CDR2 YFSETQ. CDR3 bases: TGCGCCAGCAGCTTGGGGCTAGCGGTCCCTAGAGGGCTTTCCTACGAGCAGTACTTC. Translating gives CASSLGLAVPRGLSYEQYF.

Of note for this clone: The same CDR3 is also encoded by other DNA sequences in this sample. The chain is built from TRBV20-1 and TRBJ2-1, with D perhaps matching TRBD2 (6 bases). Trimming pared 5 bases from V and 6 bases from J, leaving 8 bases between. The CDR3 contains 11 residues. Germline values: CDR1 DFQATT, CDR2 SNEGSKA (reference sequence). CDR3 protein: CSARLVNEQFF. The DNA of the CDR3 is TGCAGTGCTCGACTAGTCAATGAGCAGTTCTTC.

This chain connects TRBV7-2 to TRBJ1-1; D gene unclear. CDR1 and CDR2 (germline): SGHTA, FQGNSA. The V end was cut by 1 base, the J end by 4 bases, with 7 bases between. The CDR3 is made up of 13 amino acids. DNA of the CDR3: TGTGCCAGCAGCTTAGGAGGGATCACTGAAGCTTTCTTT. It translates to CASSLGGITEAFF.

CDR3 nucleotide sequence: TGTGCCAGCTCACCAACCCAGATCGATACGCAGTATTTT. Protein product: CASSPTQIDTQYF. The chain uses TRBV18 and TRBJ2-3; D gene uncertain. Germline assignment: CDR1 KGHSH and CDR2 LQKENI. V gave up 2 bases and J gave up 6 bases, with 9 bases separating them. The CDR3 is made up of 13 amino acids.

The chain links TRBV5-4 to TRBJ2-3; D is uncertain. Per the germline V gene, CDR1 is SGHNT and CDR2 is YYREEE (reference sequence). Trimming pared 0 bases from V and 1 base from J, leaving 9 bases between. The CDR3 spans 15 residues. CDR3 sequence reads: CASSLAGYRTDTQYF. The CDR3 nucleotides are TGTGCCAGCAGCTTGGCAGGCTACCGCACAGATACGCAGTATTTT.

The V gene is TRBV5-1, the J gene TRBJ1-2; TRBD1 might be the D (5 bases). This CDR3 has 15 residues. CDR1 SGHRS and CDR2 YFSETQ come from the germline V gene. V was pared by 3 bases and J by 6 bases, with 18 bases between. DNA for the CDR3: TGCGCCAGCAGCTCCTTATCAGGGTATCAGGATGGCTACACCTTC. Protein product: CASSSLSGYQDGYTF.

V and J are TRBV5-5 and TRBJ2-7; 10 bases match TRBD1. The CDR3 runs to 15 residues. Germline-derived CDR1 and CDR2 are SGHKS and YYEKEE (reference sequence). J gave up 4 bases and V 2 bases, and 6 bases lay outside the gene matches. CDR3 DNA sequence: TGTGCCAGCAGCTTAAGACAGGGGGCCAGATACGAGCAGTACTTC. Protein product: CASSLRQGARYEQYF.

The J gene is TRBJ2-2, the V gene TRBV7-9; perhaps TRBD1 as D (5 bases). The CDR3 is 14 residues long. Trimming pared 2 bases from V and 2 bases from J, leaving 6 bases between. Germline assignment: CDR1 SEHNR and CDR2 FQNEAQ (reference sequence). For the CDR3, the DNA is TGTGCCAGCAGCTTACAGGGCAACACCGGGGAGCTGTTTTTT. Its translation is CASSLQGNTGELFF. Combining the CDR3 with reference TRBV7-9 and TRBJ2-2 gives the whole variable domain DTGVSQNPRHKITKRGQNVTFRCDPISEHNRLYWYRQTLGQGPEFLTYFQNEAQLEKSRLLSDRFSAERPKGSFSTLEIQRTEQGDSAMYLCASSLQGNTGELFFGEGSRLTVL.

The chain joins TRBV12-3 or TRBV12-4 to TRBJ1-6; the match to TRBD1 covers 8 bases. V shed 9 bases, J shed 9 bases, and the junction held 7 bases outside the gene matches. This CDR3 spans 13 amino acids. Here the CDR3 reads CASTPDRASPLHF. CDR3 bases: TGTGCCAGTACCCCGGACAGGGCTTCACCCCTCCACTTT.

V and J are TRBV6-5 and TRBJ1-4, with 7 bases that match TRBD1. Germline V gene sequence: CDR1 MNHEY, CDR2 SVGAGI. With V trimmed by 6 bases and J by 4 bases, 8 bases remained unmatched. The CDR3 covers 15 residues. The CDR3 coding sequence is TGTGCCAGCAGCCCCGCCGGGACAGTTAATGAAAAACTGTTTTTT. It is translated as CASSPAGTVNEKLFF.

The chain recombines TRBV5-1 with TRBJ1-1, with 7 bases fitting TRBD1. The CDR3 is 14 residues long. Germline CDR1 and CDR2: SGHRS and YFSETQ. Unmatched junction bases numbered 11, after V lost 4 bases and J lost 8 bases. In DNA, the CDR3 is TGCGCCAGCAGCCGAAGGGACAGCCAATACGAAGCTTTCTTT. As protein: CASSRRDSQYEAFF.

The rearrangement uses TRBV18 and TRBJ1-1; 8 nucleotides line up with TRBD1. The CDR3 covers 16 residues. The germline CDR1 and CDR2 sequences are KGHSH and LQKENI. J gave up 1 base and V 2 bases, and 6 bases lay outside the gene matches. The CDR3 sequence is CASSPALGTGNTEAFF. The CDR3 coding sequence is TGTGCCAGCTCACCAGCATTGGGGACAGGGAACACTGAAGCTTTCTTT.

V gene TRBV11-3 combines with J gene TRBJ1-1; TRBD1 is a possible D gene (5 bases). The CDR3 spans 15 residues. Germline assignment: CDR1 SGHNT and CDR2 YENEEA. The V end was cut by 5 bases, the J end by 4 bases, with 17 bases between. CDR3 sequence reads: CASSETYRLFTEAFF. CDR3 bases: TGTGCCAGCAGCGAAACTTACAGGTTGTTCACTGAAGCTTTCTTT.

The V gene is TRBV2, the J gene TRBJ1-5; 8 positions match TRBD1. J was trimmed by 5 bases and V by 5 bases; bases with no gene match: 2. The CDR3 totals 13 residues. Germline lookup yields CDR1 SNHLY and CDR2 FYNNEI. For the CDR3, the DNA is TGTGCCAGCAGTCAGGACAGGGATCAGCCCCAGCATTTT. Protein: CASSQDRDQPQHF.

The chain uses TRBV6-2 or TRBV6-3 and TRBJ1-3; D may be TRBD1 (5 bases). Germline loops: CDR1 MNHEY, CDR2 SVGEGT. Trimming took 2 bases from V and 7 from J, leaving 12 bases between them. This CDR3 has 14 amino acids. This CDR3 is CASSYGAGRNTIYF. The CDR3 DNA reads as TGTGCCAGCAGTTACGGGGCAGGGAGGAACACCATATATTTT.

The chain has TRBV6-6 and TRBJ2-1; D gene ambiguous. The CDR3 consists of 12 residues. Germline CDR1 reads MNHNY; CDR2 reads SVGAGI (reference sequence). Deletions cut 5 bases from V and 6 bases from J, with 8 bases between. CDR3: CASSPAINEQFF. CDR3 nucleotides: TGTGCCAGCAGTCCTGCTATCAATGAGCAGTTCTTC.

This sequence joins TRBV13 and TRBJ2-7; TRBD1 agrees at 7 bases. J lost 6 bases, V lost 4 bases, and 6 bases had no gene match. Germline CDR1 PRHDT, CDR2 FYEKMQ (reference sequence). This CDR3 comprises 13 residues. CDR3 coding DNA: TGTGCCAGCAGCTCCGACAGGGTGCGCGAGCAGTACTTC. Its protein is CASSSDRVREQYF.

The rearrangement uses TRBV10-2 and TRBJ2-1; the D is unclear. This CDR3 is 11 amino acids long. The V gene's germline CDR1 is WSHSY and CDR2 SAAADI. V lost 6 bases and J 5 bases, leaving 5 bases between the germline ends. The CDR3 DNA reads TGCGCCAGCAGCCTAGACAATGAGCAGTTCTTC. This codes for CASSLDNEQFF.

Details on this clone: The same CDR3 also results from other DNA sequences found in this sample. V is TRBV19 and J is TRBJ1-2; D not resolved. V shed 4 bases and J shed 2 bases, with 5 bases lying between them. This CDR3 has 12 residues. Germline V lookup: CDR1 LNHDA, CDR2 SQIVND (reference sequence). The CDR3 region has the DNA TGTGCCAGTAGTAGAGGAAACTATGGCTACACCTTC. Its translation is CASSRGNYGYTF.